This T cell receptor (beta chain) was identified during a study of molecular identifiers for immune sequencing clone quantification. A CD8+CD4-CCR7+CD45RA+ phenotype served as the sorting definition for naive CD8 T cells. One entry per CDR3 protein results from TCRdb running MiXCR on the PCR reads. The table records around 480,000 distinct CDR3 sequences, roughly 24% of them present only once. As concerns this clonotype: Its target is not known. A junction boundary mismatches the germline segment, possibly from a read error.

CDR3 length: 16 amino acids. Study-level points and caveats: Sizes of highly expanded clones could be underestimated through identical TCRs sharing a barcode.

The chain carries TRBV5-3 and TRBJ2-3; D perhaps matches TRBD2 (5 bases). TRBV5-3 is an open reading frame, and its role is uncertain. Sequenced material: naive CD8+ T cells from blood, with Jurkat cell RNA spiked in. The subset was: FACS-sorted CD8+CD4-CCR7+CD45RA+ naive T cells. This TCR came from a human donor in good health. Some libraries in this study had Jurkat cell RNA spiked in. CDR3 sequence (DNA): TGTGCCAGCAGCTCACTTGGCGTAACGGGGACAGATACGCAGTATTTT. Protein: CASSSLGVTGTDTQYF.